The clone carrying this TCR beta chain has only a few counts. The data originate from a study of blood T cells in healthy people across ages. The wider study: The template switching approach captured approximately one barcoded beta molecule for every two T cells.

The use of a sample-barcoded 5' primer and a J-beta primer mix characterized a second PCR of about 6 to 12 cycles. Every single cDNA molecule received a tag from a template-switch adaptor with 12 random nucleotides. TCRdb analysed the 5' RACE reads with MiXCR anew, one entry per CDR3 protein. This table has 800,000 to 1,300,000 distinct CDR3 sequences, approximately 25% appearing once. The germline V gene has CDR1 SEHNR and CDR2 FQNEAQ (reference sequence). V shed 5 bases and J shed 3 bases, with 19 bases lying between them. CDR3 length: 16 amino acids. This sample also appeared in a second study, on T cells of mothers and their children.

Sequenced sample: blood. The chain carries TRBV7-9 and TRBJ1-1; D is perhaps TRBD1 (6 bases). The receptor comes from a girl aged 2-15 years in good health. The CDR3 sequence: CASSLRGGGADTEAFF. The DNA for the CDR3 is TGTGCCAGCAGCCTAAGAGGGGGGGGAGCGGACACTGAAGCTTTCTTT.